This entry lists 21 T cell receptor beta chains sequenced from one sample in a study of cytomegalovirus exposure and HLA in healthy donors. The PCR was carried out with 60 Vbeta primers and 13 Jbeta primers. Clones were sequenced by immunoSEQ multiplex PCR, and TCRdb holds only the in-frame ones, with some missing. The table includes under 200,000 clones, roughly 80% detected once. The source material was PBMCs. The origin of the receptors is a woman in her fifties or sixties in good health and CMV-seronegative.

With respect to this clone: A read error may produce the germline difference seen at one junction end. This chain uses TRBV7-9 with TRBJ1-3; the D gene is possibly TRBD1 (6 bases). CDR3 size: 17 residues. The germline V gene has CDR1 SEHNR and CDR2 FQNEAQ (reference sequence). The CDR3 here is CSSSLQGFRKSGNTIYF. The CDR3, as DNA: TGTTCCAGCAGCTTACAGGGCTTCCGAAAATCTGGAAACACCATATATTTT.

This clone was seen a few times. The identical CDR3 is also encoded by other nucleotide sequences in the sample. This chain joins TRBV29-1 and TRBJ1-2, with D possibly being TRBD1 (5 bases). The length of the CDR3 is 13 residues. Looked up from germline, CDR1 is SQVTM and CDR2 is ANQGSEA. V lost 1 base to trimming and J lost 4 bases, with 10 bases between them. The CDR3 region is CSVEAGGGYGYTF. CDR3 sequence (DNA): TGCAGCGTTGAAGCGGGGGGAGGCTATGGCTACACCTTC. Using reference TRBV29-1 and TRBJ1-2 for the parts outside the CDR3, the full variable domain is SAVISQKPSRDICQRGTSLTIQCQVDSQVTMMFWYRQQPGQSLTLIATANQGSEATYESGFVIDKFPISRPNLTFSTLTVSNMSPEDSSIYLCSVEAGGGYGYTFGSGTRLTVV.

This clone was found once. The chain couples TRBV5-5 to TRBJ1-1; 8 nucleotides match TRBD1. Germline lookup yields CDR1 SGHKS and CDR2 YYEKEE (reference sequence). The length of the CDR3 is 15 residues. Trimming removed 3 bases from V and 0 bases from J; junction bases left unmatched: 4. As DNA, the CDR3 is TGTGCCAGCAGCTCCAGGGGGCTGGTGAACACTGAAGCTTTCTTT. Residues: CASSSRGLVNTEAFF.

The V gene is TRBV7-2, the J gene TRBJ2-2, with 9 bases aligning to TRBD2. Germline loops: CDR1 SGHTA, CDR2 FQGNSA. The CDR3 contains 16 residues. The V gene end was trimmed by 5 bases and the J gene end by 5 bases; junction bases not matched to a gene: 9. CDR3 bases: TGTGCCAGCAGCAAAGCGGGGGGCGCGATTACCGGGGAGCTGTTTTTT. Translation gives CASSKAGGAITGELFF.

The chain is built from TRBV2 and TRBJ2-7; 8 bases are a match to TRBD2. Germline V gene sequence: CDR1 SNHLY, CDR2 FYNNEI. V trimming: 3 bases; J trimming: 6 bases; junction bases outside the gene matches: 7. This CDR3 comprises 14 residues. The CDR3 bases are TGTGCCAGCAGTGACAGCGGGGGAGCGAGCGAGCAGTACTTC. Translated: CASSDSGGASEQYF.

This clone was detected only once. The chain employs TRBV2 and TRBJ2-3; D gene uncertain. CDR3 length equals 12 residues. Germline-derived CDR1 and CDR2 are SNHLY and FYNNEI. The V end lost 5 bases, the J end lost 3 bases, and 6 bases lay between the germline ends. The chain's CDR3 is CASSSSTDTQYF. The CDR3 coding sequence is TGTGCCAGCAGTTCTAGTACAGATACGCAGTATTTT.

This clone was detected once. The V call is TRBV7-9, the J call TRBJ2-2; D gene unclear. V lost 5 bases and J 1 base, leaving 14 bases between the germline ends. The length of the CDR3 is 16 residues. Germline V gene data show CDR1 as SEHNR and CDR2 as FQNEAQ (reference sequence). The DNA of the CDR3 is TGTGCCAGCAGCCCCCGGTACAGAGAGAACACCGGGGAGCTGTTTTTT. As protein: CASSPRYRENTGELFF.

Details on this clone: Other DNA sequences from this sample encode an identical CDR3 as well. CDR3 region: CASSLGRSYEQYF. CDR3 nucleotide sequence: TGTGCCAGCAGCTTGGGCAGGTCCTACGAGCAGTACTTC. This chain connects TRBV5-6 to TRBJ2-7; no clear D. CDR1 is SGHDT and CDR2 is YYEEEE in the germline V gene. Trimming took off 0 bases at V and 1 base at J, with 5 bases between the two ends. The CDR3 runs to 13 residues.

The chain recombines TRBV2 with TRBJ2-2; the D gene is possibly TRBD2 (5 bases). CDR3 length equals 14 residues. V dropped 8 bases and J dropped 0 bases, with 10 bases sitting between them. Germline values: CDR1 SNHLY, CDR2 FYNNEI. The CDR3 here is CASLLEANTGELFF. The CDR3 coding sequence is TGTGCCAGCCTCCTGGAGGCGAACACCGGGGAGCTGTTTTTT.

The chain employs TRBV7-6 and TRBJ2-5; perhaps TRBD2 as D (6 bases). Germline CDR1 reads SGHVS; CDR2 reads FNYEAQ. The CDR3 consists of 15 residues. The ends were cut back, 5 bases at V and 1 base at J, with 14 bases in the middle. CDR3 sequence: CASSPGLLSQETQYF. The CDR3 nucleotides are TGTGCCAGCAGCCCTGGACTACTCTCCCAAGAGACCCAGTACTTC.

This clone was seen a single time. V is TRBV5-1 and J is TRBJ2-1; TRBD2 aligns across 12 bases. This CDR3 contains 14 residues. J gave up 10 bases and V 3 bases, and 5 bases lay outside the gene matches. CDR1 SGHRS and CDR2 YFSETQ come from the germline V gene. Here the CDR3 reads CASSSTSGSREQFF. In DNA form, the CDR3 reads TGCGCCAGCAGCTCGACTAGCGGGAGTCGGGAGCAGTTCTTC.

The chain employs TRBV5-5 and TRBJ2-5; 7 bases agree with TRBD2. The junction had 12 bases not matched to a gene; V was cut back by 2 bases and J by 5 bases. The CDR3 sequence is 16 residues long. The germline V gene encodes CDR1 SGHKS and CDR2 YYEKEE (reference sequence). The CDR3 DNA sequence: TGTGCCAGCAGCTTCCCGGGACTAACTCACGGGGAGACCCAGTACTTC. The encoded protein is CASSFPGLTHGETQYF.

The genes are TRBV2 and TRBJ2-2; 8 positions match TRBD1. The J segment lost 3 bases and the V segment lost 4 bases, leaving 1 base of the junction unmatched. Germline values: CDR1 SNHLY, CDR2 FYNNEI. The CDR3 runs to 14 residues. In DNA form, the CDR3 reads TGTGCCAGCAGTGGACAGGGGTACACCGGGGAGCTGTTTTTT. Its protein product is CASSGQGYTGELFF.

With respect to this clone: The junction departs from the called germline gene at one end, perhaps through a read error. The chain recombines TRBV7-2 with TRBJ1-3; D is perhaps TRBD1 (5 bases). Germline values: CDR1 SGHTA, CDR2 FQGNSA. The CDR3 sequence is 16 residues long. Here the CDR3 reads CASSLDARPGGNAIYF. The CDR3 DNA is TGTGCCAGCAGCTTAGACGCGCGCCCCGGGGGAAACGCCATATATTTT.

Sample share makes this clone medium-sized. The rearrangement uses TRBV4-3 and TRBJ1-2, with 8 bases lining up with TRBD1. CDR1 LGHNA and CDR2 YSLEER come from the germline V gene. The CDR3 loop spans 14 amino acids. The V segment lost 6 bases and the J segment 5 bases; nucleotides outside the gene matches: 8. The CDR3 coding sequence is TGCGCCAGCAGACCCACAGGGGGGTCGTATGGCTACACCTTC. As protein: CASRPTGGSYGYTF.

V is TRBV5-1 and J is TRBJ1-1, with TRBD1 matching 7 bases. CDR3 length: 14 residues. The V segment lost 2 bases and the J segment 4 bases; nucleotides outside the gene matches: 5. Germline V lookup: CDR1 SGHRS, CDR2 YFSETQ. The CDR3 sequence: CASSFTGDVTEAFF. CDR3 bases: TGCGCCAGCAGCTTCACAGGGGATGTCACTGAAGCTTTCTTT. The full variable domain, with the rest looked up from reference TRBV5-1 and TRBJ1-1, is KAGVTQTPRYLIKTRGQQVTLSCSPISGHRSVSWYQQTPGQGLQFLFEYFSETQRNKGNFPGRFSGRQFSNSRSEMNVSTLELGDSALYLCASSFTGDVTEAFFGQGTRLTVV.

V gene TRBV6-5 combines with J gene TRBJ1-2; 7 nucleotides align to TRBD1. V dropped 6 bases and J dropped 6; count of bases not matched to a gene: 10. CDR1 is MNHEY, CDR2 SVGAGI, per germline. This CDR3 spans 14 amino acids. In DNA form, the CDR3 reads TGTGCCAGCAGCCCTCAGGGGGGCGTGAATGGCTACACCTTC. Translated: CASSPQGGVNGYTF.

The chain employs TRBV5-1 and TRBJ2-7; perhaps TRBD2 as D (5 bases). There are 16 residues in the CDR3. Germline V CDR1 and CDR2: SGHRS, YFSETQ. V gave up 7 bases and J gave up 2 bases, with 22 bases separating them. The CDR3 region has the DNA TGCGCCAGCTACCACGCGGTGGGAGACACCGCCTACGAGCAGTACTTC. Translating it yields CASYHAVGDTAYEQYF. The full variable domain, completed using reference TRBV5-1 and TRBJ2-7, is KAGVTQTPRYLIKTRGQQVTLSCSPISGHRSVSWYQQTPGQGLQFLFEYFSETQRNKGNFPGRFSGRQFSNSRSEMNVSTLELGDSALYLCASYHAVGDTAYEQYFGPGTRLTVT.

V is TRBV2 and J is TRBJ1-6; no clear D gene. CDR3 length equals 14 residues. Germline values: CDR1 SNHLY, CDR2 FYNNEI. V was cut by 0 bases and J by 8 bases, with 8 bases left in between. The DNA of the CDR3 is TGTGCCAGCAGTGAAGCTCCGTTTGATTCACCCCTCCACTTT. Translated: CASSEAPFDSPLHF.

The chain links TRBV6-6 to TRBJ1-5; TRBD1 might be the D (5 bases). The germline V gene has CDR1 MNHNY and CDR2 SVGAGI (reference sequence). This CDR3 is 16 amino acids long. V dropped 4 bases and J dropped 0 bases, with 13 bases sitting between them. CDR3 DNA sequence: TGTGCCAGCAGTTTAGCCCACAGGAATAGCAATCAGCCCCAGCATTTT. Translated: CASSLAHRNSNQPQHF.

The chain couples TRBV7-6 to TRBJ2-7; the D is unclear. The germline V gene has CDR1 SGHVS and CDR2 FNYEAQ. This CDR3 spans 12 amino acids. V was cut by 5 bases and J by 0 bases, with 5 bases left in between. The CDR3 DNA is TGTGCCAGCAGCACGAGCTCCTACGAGCAGTACTTC. The encoded protein is CASSTSSYEQYF.